This T cell receptor (beta chain) was sequenced for a study of blood T cell repertoires in COVID-19. Study as a whole: Acute and convalescent COVID-19 specimens originated in the United States, Italy and Spain. Sources were T cells, B-cell-depleted T cells, or PBMCs; the material itself was cDNA or gDNA.

Seattle patients were enrolled while actively infected and followed longitudinally. Study processing details: Nucleated cell counts were estimated from reference gene primer amplification. Method: immunoSEQ multiplex PCR; TCRdb's copy keeps in-frame clones and lacks some. Clone size and the V and J calls come from that table; the DNA yielded D and trimming. The data show 100,000 to 150,000 clones, with roughly four fifths seen just once and 17% held by the top ten. The specimen was peripheral blood. The TCR was taken from a man under 40 with COVID-19, enrolled during active disease.

The CDR3 protein is CASRPQGNDEQFF. The CDR3 DNA is TGTGCCAGCAGACCTCAGGGAAACGATGAGCAGTTCTTC. This rearrangement joins TRBV9 to TRBJ2-1; D possibly corresponds to TRBD1 (5 bases). Trimming took 5 bases from V and 8 from J, leaving 14 bases between them. Per the germline V gene, CDR1 is SGDLS and CDR2 is YYNGEE. The CDR3 contains 13 residues.